This T cell receptor (beta chain) is drawn from a study of regulatory T cells in long-lasting Graves disease. Study results and limitations: The study found TRBV28, TRBJ1-2 and TRBJ2-5 favored in persistent disease.

Noted time point: newly diagnosed GD, antithyroid drugs for less than 3 months. PBMCs were the source of the RNA used for TCR sequencing. Tubes containing EDTA received roughly 9 milliliters of drawn peripheral blood. V was trimmed by 5 bases and J by 7 bases, leaving 15 bases between them. Per the germline V gene, CDR1 is SNHLY and CDR2 is FYNNEI. The CDR3 extends over 13 amino acids. The TCR beta library used iRepertoire HTBI primers with Arm-PCR amplification of CDR3. TCRdb processed the multiplex PCR reads anew with MiXCR; each CDR3 protein has one entry. Counted here are 400,000 to 500,000 distinct CDR3 sequences, less than 20% occurring once; the ten biggest clones make up about 10%. As to this clonotype: The antigen is unknown.

This sample was shared with a second study, whose subject was T cells in Graves' hyperthyroidism and ophthalmopathy. That report adds: Based on clinical symptoms, serum thyroxine and TRAb, thyroid ultrasound and orbital computed tomography, diagnoses were reached.

The chain couples TRBV2 to TRBJ2-7, with no clear D. The sequence was obtained from a woman in her twenties or thirties with Graves disease. The sequencing here drew on peripheral blood mononuclear cells (PBMCs), taken at new diagnosis, from a patient treated with antithyroid drugs. CDR3 coding DNA: TGTGCCAGCAGTAGGGTTCAGTCGGGTGAGCAGTACTTC. Translating gives CASSRVQSGEQYF. Full variable domain (remainder filled in from reference TRBV2 and TRBJ2-7): EPEVTQTPSHQVTQMGQEVILRCVPISNHLYFYWYRQILGQKVEFLVSFYNNEISEKSEIFDDQFSVERPDGSNFTLKIRSTKLEDSAMYFCASSRVQSGEQYFGPGTRLTVT.